The 26 T cell receptor beta chains presented below share a single source sample, sequenced in a study of glioma-infiltrating T cells. Amplification of TCR alpha and beta CDR3 regions from RNA used iRepertoire nested multiplex PCR. From the multiplex PCR reads, TCRdb called clonotypes with MiXCR, one entry per CDR3 protein. The profile shows about 140,000 distinct CDR3 sequences, roughly two fifths of them singletons. The sample comprised glioma tissue, nonneoplastic brain tissue, or PBMCs (not recorded which). The receptors originated from a human donor with low-grade glioma or glioblastoma, undergoing nonglioma brain surgery, or in good health (not recorded which).

CDR3 bases: TGCGCCAGCAGCCGGGGGGCTCCTGGCAATCAGCCCCAGCATTTT. Translation gives CASSRGAPGNQPQHF. V usage is TRBV4-1 and J usage is TRBJ1-5, with TRBD1 as a possible D gene (6 bases). The CDR3 contains 15 residues. The germline V gene encodes CDR1 MGHRA and CDR2 YSYEKL. With 4 bases removed from V and 2 bases from J, the gap between germline ends came to 12 bases.

On this clonotype: Germline and junction disagree at one end, which may indicate a read error. The rearrangement uses TRBV6-2 or TRBV6-3 and TRBJ1-1; D unresolved. The CDR3 extends over 16 amino acids. The V gene's germline CDR1 is MNHEY and CDR2 SVGEGT. The CDR3 bases are TGTGCCGGCAGTTACTCGATAGGAGAAATGAACACTGAAGCTTTCTTT. It translates to CAGSYSIGEMNTEAFF.

This chain joins TRBV7-2 and TRBJ2-2; D not resolved. The V and J ends lost 1 base and 7 bases respectively, with 16 bases between them. The CDR3 length is 16 residues. Germline assignment: CDR1 SGHTA and CDR2 FQGNSA. The CDR3: CASSLGNLPWVGELFF. The CDR3 region has the DNA TGTGCCAGCAGCTTAGGGAACCTCCCGTGGGTCGGGGAGCTGTTTTTT.

On this clonotype itself: The junction shows a germline mismatch at one end, possibly a read error. This chain joins TRBV20-1 and TRBJ2-3; TRBD2 agrees at 7 bases. This CDR3 region has 14 residues. Germline CDR1 DFQATT, CDR2 SNEGSKA (reference sequence). The CDR3 nucleotides are TGCAGTGCTAGCTTAGCGGGTAGCACAGATACGCCGTATTTT. Translating it yields CSASLAGSTDTPYF.

As regards this clonotype: One end of the junction does not line up with germline, which may come from a read error. This chain connects TRBV27 to TRBJ2-1; D is undetermined. Germline CDR1 is MNHEY and CDR2 is SMNVEV (reference sequence). This CDR3 spans 14 amino acids. The CDR3 region has the DNA TGTGCCAGCAGTAATAGCAGGAACTACAATGAGCAGCTCTTC. Amino acids: CASSNSRNYNEQLF.

The rearrangement links TRBV7-9 to TRBJ1-1; TRBD1 might be the D (6 bases). The germline V and J ends were trimmed by 5 bases and 7 bases, with 14 bases remaining between them. The CDR3 sequence is 13 residues long. Germline CDR1 is SEHNR and CDR2 is FQNEAQ (reference sequence). DNA of the CDR3: TGTGCCAGCAGCCCTAGGGGGAAGAATGAAGCTTTCTTT. Translation gives CASSPRGKNEAFF. The whole variable domain, remainder taken from reference TRBV7-9 and TRBJ1-1, is DTGVSQNPRHKITKRGQNVTFRCDPISEHNRLYWYRQTLGQGPEFLTYFQNEAQLEKSRLLSDRFSAERPKGSFSTLEIQRTEQGDSAMYLCASSPRGKNEAFFGQGTRLTVV.

This clonotype appeared a few times. The chain joins TRBV29-1 to TRBJ1-1; D unclear. Deletions cut 6 bases from V and 3 bases from J, with 5 bases between. The CDR3 covers 10 residues. The germline V gene encodes CDR1 SQVTM and CDR2 ANQGSEA. The CDR3 DNA reads as TGCAGCGTCTTGTACACTGAAGCTTTCTTT. Translating it yields CSVLYTEAFF.

At least ten counts were recorded for this clonotype. The chain carries TRBV27 and TRBJ1-5; TRBD1 is a possible D gene (5 bases). V lost 5 bases to trimming and J lost 6 bases, with 11 bases between them. The germline V gene encodes CDR1 MNHEY and CDR2 SMNVEV (reference sequence). The CDR3 is 13 residues long. This chain's CDR3 is CASSKQGAQPQHF. The CDR3 DNA reads as TGTGCCAGCAGTAAGCAGGGAGCTCAGCCCCAGCATTTT.

On this clonotype itself: The junction shows a germline mismatch at one end, possibly a read error. The CDR3 sequence is CASSRTSGTAGGLFF. As DNA, the CDR3 is TGTGCCAGCAGTCGGACTAGCGGGACGGCCGGGGGGCTGTTTTTT. The genes are TRBV6-1 and TRBJ2-2; 12 nucleotides match TRBD2. Germline V gene data show CDR1 as MNHNS and CDR2 as SASEGT. The CDR3 totals 15 residues.

V gene TRBV28 combines with J gene TRBJ2-1, with 7 nucleotides matching TRBD1. This CDR3 contains 15 residues. Germline CDR1 and CDR2: MDHEN and SYDVKM. V shed 5 bases, J shed 1 base, and the junction held 5 bases outside the gene matches. CDR3 amino acids: CASSRQGPSYNEQFF. In DNA form, the CDR3 reads TGTGCCAGCAGTAGACAGGGTCCGTCCTACAATGAGCAGTTCTTC.

This clonotype was recorded at least ten times. V is TRBV6-1 and J is TRBJ2-1, with 10 bases identical to TRBD2. The CDR3 runs 16 residues. Looked up from germline, CDR1 is MNHNS and CDR2 is SASEGT. J gave up 0 bases and V 8 bases, and 7 bases lay outside the gene matches. The CDR3 sequence is CASVAGTSDSYNEQFF. CDR3 sequence (DNA): TGTGCCAGCGTCGCCGGGACTAGCGACTCCTACAATGAGCAGTTCTTC.

This clonotype was detected many times. The CDR3 bases are TGTGCCAGCAGCTTCATTAACCGGACGAACACTGAAGCTTTCTTT. This sequence encodes CASSFINRTNTEAFF. The chain combines TRBV7-3 with TRBJ1-1, with D uncertain. The V gene lost 3 bases and the J gene lost 1 base, with 12 bases spanning the gap. The CDR3 length is 15 residues. Germline V gene sequence: CDR1 SGHTA, CDR2 FQGTGA.

This chain uses TRBV9 with TRBJ1-3, with 7 bases identical to TRBD1. The CDR3 length is 15 residues. V shed 3 bases and J 0 bases; nucleotides not matched to a gene: 3. The germline gives CDR1 SGDLS, CDR2 YYNGEE. CDR3: CASSAGTVSGNTIYF. Written as DNA, the CDR3 is TGTGCCAGCAGCGCAGGGACAGTCTCTGGAAACACCATATATTTT.

A few counts support this clonotype. This rearrangement joins TRBV27 to TRBJ1-2, with D maybe TRBD1 (6 bases). The CDR3 totals 14 residues. Germline CDR1 reads MNHEY; CDR2 reads SMNVEV (reference sequence). The V end was cut by 8 bases, the J end by 8 bases, with 21 bases between. CDR3 nucleotide sequence: TGTGCCAGCCGCATGGAAGGGGGGGCAGGGGGCTACACCTTC. It translates to CASRMEGGAGGYTF.

This clonotype appeared a few times. The chain uses TRBV15 and TRBJ1-5; unclear D gene. This CDR3 has 15 residues. The V and J ends lost 0 bases and 3 bases respectively, with 9 bases between them. Germline V gene data show CDR1 as LNHNV and CDR2 as YYDKDF (reference sequence). The CDR3 DNA is TGTGCCACCAGCAGAGATAAGGCAGTCAATCAGCCCCAGCATTTT. This sequence encodes CATSRDKAVNQPQHF.

A note on this clonotype: One base away lies a much larger clone, so this may be a sequencing read error. The CDR3 end shows no conserved phenylalanine or tryptophan, and so a read error is likely. This chain links TRBV7-2 with TRBJ1-2; no reliable D call. The CDR3 totals 11 residues. Trimming took 1 base from V and 6 from J, leaving 3 bases between them. Germline V lookup: CDR1 SGHTA, CDR2 FQGNSA. DNA of the CDR3: TGTGCCAGCAGCTTAGGGGATGGCTACACCTTA. Translation: CASSLGDGYTL.

With regard to this clonotype: Since no conserved phenylalanine or tryptophan closes the CDR3, a read error is the likely cause. The rearrangement joins TRBV2 to TRBJ2-1; TRBD2 agrees at 13 bases. Germline values: CDR1 SNHLY, CDR2 FYNNEI. Trimming removed 7 bases from V and 2 bases from J; junction bases left unmatched: 11. The CDR3 spans 18 residues. The CDR3 coding sequence is TGTGCCAGCACCCGGACTAGCGGGAGAAGTGGAGCCTACAATGAGCAGTTCGTC. This translates into CASTRTSGRSGAYNEQFV.

A note on this clonotype: A junction boundary mismatches the germline segment, possibly from a read error. V usage is TRBV6-1 and J usage is TRBJ2-1; 7 bases are a match to TRBD2. Per the germline V gene, CDR1 is MNHNS and CDR2 is SASEGT. There are 15 residues in the CDR3. CDR3 region: CASRILAESYNEQLF. CDR3 in DNA: TGTGCCAGCAGAATCCTAGCGGAGTCCTACAATGAGCAGCTCTTC.

Concerning this clonotype itself: It may be a read error: a sequence one base away is much more abundant. Since no conserved phenylalanine or tryptophan closes the CDR3, a read error is the likely cause. The V and J genes are TRBV2 and TRBJ1-1; D gene ambiguous. The CDR3 has 12 amino acids. CDR1 and CDR2 (germline): SNHLY, FYNNEI. Deletions cut 6 bases from V and 10 bases from J, with 15 bases between. The CDR3 sequence: CASRDSEGPAFL. The DNA of the CDR3 is TGTGCCAGCAGGGATTCAGAAGGGCCAGCTTTCCTT.

This sequence joins TRBV6-6 and TRBJ2-7; TRBD2 might be the D (6 bases). The germline V gene has CDR1 MNHNY and CDR2 SVGAGI (reference sequence). The CDR3 consists of 14 residues. With 2 bases removed from V and 2 bases from J, the gap between germline ends came to 10 bases. CDR3 amino acids: CASSYRERAYEQYF. DNA for the CDR3: TGTGCCAGCAGTTACCGGGAGAGGGCCTACGAGCAGTACTTC.

This clonotype appeared a few times. The V call is TRBV29-1, the J call TRBJ2-1, with D possibly being TRBD2 (6 bases). The CDR3 length is 13 residues. Trimming left V 1 base short and J 10 bases short, with 14 bases between. Germline V CDR1 and CDR2: SQVTM, ANQGSEA. The CDR3 region is CSVEGFGTREQFF. The CDR3 region has the DNA TGCAGCGTTGAAGGATTTGGGACTCGGGAGCAGTTCTTC.

For this clonotype: An end of the junction does not agree with germline; a read error may underlie this. This CDR3 is CASSYLGLAKTGELFF. CDR3 nucleotides: TGTGCCAGCAGTTACCTGGGACTAGCGAAGACCGGGGAGCTGTTTTTT. The genes are TRBV6-2 or TRBV6-3 and TRBJ2-2; TRBD2 matches at 10 bases. The CDR3 is 16 amino acids. Looked up from germline, CDR1 is MNHEY and CDR2 is SVGEGT.

Details on this clonotype: This may come from a read error, since a much larger clone is one base off. The chain recombines TRBV6-2 or TRBV6-3 with TRBJ1-1; D gene unclear. The CDR3 covers 13 residues. Germline CDR1 is MNHEY and CDR2 is SVGEGT. CDR3 region: CASKDWTNTEASF. The CDR3 DNA follows: TGTGCCAGCAAGGACTGGACGAACACTGAAGCTTCCTTT.

This chain uses TRBV20-1 with TRBJ2-5; 7 bases map to TRBD1. The V gene's germline CDR1 is DFQATT and CDR2 SNEGSKA (reference sequence). With V trimmed by 2 bases and J by 4 bases, 7 bases remained unmatched. The CDR3 sequence is 14 residues long. The CDR3 nucleotides read TGCAGTGCTAGAAACCCGACAGGGTTAGAGACCCAGTACTTC. It is translated as CSARNPTGLETQYF.

This clonotype was detected once. The V and J genes are TRBV4-1 and TRBJ2-1, with D perhaps matching TRBD1 (7 bases). Germline V CDR1 and CDR2: MGHRA, YSYEKL. The germline V and J ends were trimmed by 4 bases and 5 bases, with 18 bases remaining between them. CDR3 length: 16 amino acids. CDR3 in amino acids: CASSRKPGGLDNEQFF. CDR3 in DNA: TGCGCCAGCAGCCGCAAGCCAGGGGGGCTCGACAATGAGCAGTTCTTC.

This clonotype was observed a handful of times. The chain employs TRBV11-2 and TRBJ2-7; no firm D call. Trimming stripped 2 bases from V and 11 bases from J, with 16 bases between. Germline CDR1 is SGHAT and CDR2 is FQNNGV. This CDR3 is built from 13 residues. The CDR3 DNA reads TGTGCCAGCAGCTTATCTTATGGAGACGGCGAGTACTTC. It encodes CASSLSYGDGEYF.